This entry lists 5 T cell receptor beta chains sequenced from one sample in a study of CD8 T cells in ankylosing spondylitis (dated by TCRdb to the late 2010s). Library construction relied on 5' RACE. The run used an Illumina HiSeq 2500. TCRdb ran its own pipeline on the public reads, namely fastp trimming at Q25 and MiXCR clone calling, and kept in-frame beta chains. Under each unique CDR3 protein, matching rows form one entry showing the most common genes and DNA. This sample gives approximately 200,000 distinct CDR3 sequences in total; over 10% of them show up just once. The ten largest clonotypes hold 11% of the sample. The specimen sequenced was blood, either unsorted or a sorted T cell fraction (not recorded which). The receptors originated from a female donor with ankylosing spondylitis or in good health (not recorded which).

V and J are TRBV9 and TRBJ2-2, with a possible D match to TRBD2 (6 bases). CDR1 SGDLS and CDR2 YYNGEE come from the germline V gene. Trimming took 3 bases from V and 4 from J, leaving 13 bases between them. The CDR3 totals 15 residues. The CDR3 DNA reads TGTGCCAGCAGCGCTGAGGGACTTGGCACCGGGGAGCTGTTTTTT. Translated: CASSAEGLGTGELFF.

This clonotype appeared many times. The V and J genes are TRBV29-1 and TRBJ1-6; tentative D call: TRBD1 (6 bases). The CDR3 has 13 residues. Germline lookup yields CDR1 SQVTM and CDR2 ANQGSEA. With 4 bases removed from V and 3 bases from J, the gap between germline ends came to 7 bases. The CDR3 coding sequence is TGCAGCGTTGGGACAGACTATAATTCACCCCTCCACTTT. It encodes CSVGTDYNSPLHF. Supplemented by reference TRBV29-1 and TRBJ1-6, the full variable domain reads SAVISQKPSRDICQRGTSLTIQCQVDSQVTMMFWYRQQPGQSLTLIATANQGSEATYESGFVIDKFPISRPNLTFSTLTVSNMSPEDSSIYLCSVGTDYNSPLHFGNGTRLTVT.

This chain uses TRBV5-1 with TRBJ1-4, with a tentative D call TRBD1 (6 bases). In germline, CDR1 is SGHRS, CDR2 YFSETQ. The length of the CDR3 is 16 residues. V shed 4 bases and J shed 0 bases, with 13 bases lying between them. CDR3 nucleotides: TGCGCCAGCAGCGCCGGGGGCCGGGCAACTAATGAAAAACTGTTTTTT. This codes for CASSAGGRATNEKLFF.

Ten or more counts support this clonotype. CDR3 amino acids: CASSLGSAGAYNEQFF. In DNA form, the CDR3 reads TGTGCCAGCAGCCTTGGCTCAGCGGGAGCCTACAATGAGCAGTTCTTC. The chain combines TRBV7-8 with TRBJ2-1, with 8 bases fitting TRBD2. Unmatched junction bases numbered 8, after V lost 5 bases and J lost 2 bases. CDR1 is SGHVS and CDR2 is FQNEAQ in the germline V gene. The CDR3 contains 16 residues.

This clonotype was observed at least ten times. CDR3 DNA sequence: TGCAGTGCTGGGATTCACGAGGCATATTTT. It encodes CSAGIHEAYF. The rearrangement links TRBV20-1 to TRBJ1-3; D ambiguous. The germline V gene has CDR1 DFQATT and CDR2 SNEGSKA (reference sequence). The CDR3 has 10 residues. Trimming cost V 5 bases and J 15 bases, with 14 bases left between them.